These T cell receptor beta chains were read from a single sample in a study of shared clonotypes between healthy human individuals. TCRdb's copy holds only in-frame clones and misses some; the assay was immunoSEQ multiplex PCR. The data show about 2.3 million clones, 85% to 95% seen once. Sequencing used naive CD4+ T cells from PBMCs. The origin of the receptors is a man between 18 and 29 years old in good health. Some clones in this sample may be carry-over from other donors' samples. The CDR3 runs from the conserved cysteine through the conserved F or W. Fields, in order: V gene, D gene, clone size, J gene, CDR3 DNA, CDR3 protein. D genes are given only for firm matches. Not all rows give a size; the values are once, few, many and, for expanded clones, a class.

TRBV27	-	-	TRBJ2-1	TGTGCCAGCAGTATTATCCCCCTAGATTACAATGAGCAGTTCTTC	CASSIIPLDYNEQFF
TRBV5-1	TRBD2	-	TRBJ2-3	TGCGCCAGCAGCGGGCTAGCGGGAGTGGCCGGAACAGATACGCAGTATTTT	CASSGLAGVAGTDTQYF
TRBV30	-	-	TRBJ2-2	TGTGCCTGGAGGATAGACCTCCTCGGGGAGCTGTTTTTT	CAWRIDLLGELFF
TRBV5-1	-	-	TRBJ2-3	TGCGCCAGCAGCTTGGCCCTCCCAGCCGGGGATACGCAGTATTTT	CASSLALPAGDTQYF
TRBV10-3	TRBD2	-	TRBJ2-7	TGTGCCATCAGTGAGTCCAGGACTAGCGTCTACGAGCAGTACTTC	CAISESRTSVYEQYF
TRBV6-5	TRBD1	-	TRBJ1-3	TGTGCCAGCAGTTACTCGGGGACAGTCTCTGGAAACACCATATATTTT	CASSYSGTVSGNTIYF
TRBV5-1	-	-	TRBJ2-2	TGCGCCAGCAGCGCAGGACAGATAACCGGGGAGCTGTTTTTT	CASSAGQITGELFF
TRBV19	-	-	TRBJ2-2	TGTGCCAGTATTAAATCCGTCGCGAACACCGGGGAGCTGTTTTTT	CASIKSVANTGELFF
TRBV29-1	TRBD1	-	TRBJ2-7	TGCAGCGTGGTTAGGGACAGGGGCGGCTACGAGCAGTACTTC	CSVVRDRGGYEQYF
TRBV6-5	-	-	TRBJ2-2	TGTGCCAGCAGATCCCCGGGGCTCCCGGCCGGGGAGCTGTTTTTT	CASRSPGLPAGELFF
TRBV27	TRBD1	-	TRBJ1-1	TGTGCCAGCAGTTTTAGGGACAGGGACCACACTGAAGCTTTCTTT	CASSFRDRDHTEAFF
TRBV19	TRBD1	-	TRBJ2-7	TGTGCCAGTAGTTTCCGACAGGGGAGCTACGAGCAGTACTTC	CASSFRQGSYEQYF
TRBV18	-	-	TRBJ1-5	TGTGCCAGCTCACCAGGAGACAATCAGCCCCAGCATTTT	CASSPGDNQPQHF
TRBV6-1	-	-	TRBJ2-7	TGTGCCAGCACCCCCCCAGGGACCAATCGCTACGAGCAGTACTTC	CASTPPGTNRYEQYF
TRBV28	-	-	TRBJ2-6	TGTGCCACCCGCAGGTCCGGGGGGCCTTCTGGGGCCAACGTCCTGACTTTC	CATRRSGGPSGANVLTF
TRBV18	-	-	TRBJ2-7	TGTGCCAGCTCACCAATGAACTCACAGATAGGCTACGAGCAGTACTTC	CASSPMNSQIGYEQYF
TRBV18	-	-	TRBJ1-3	TGTGCCAGCTCACCAATAATGGATCCCCGCTCTGGAAACACCATATATTTT	CASSPIMDPRSGNTIYF
TRBV5-6	-	-	TRBJ2-7	TGTGCCAGCAGCCTTTTCCCGGGGCTACCTCCCTACGAGCAGTACTTC	CASSLFPGLPPYEQYF
TRBV5-1	TRBD1	-	TRBJ2-3	TGCGCCAGCAGCTTGTGGGGACAGGGTAAGGATACGCAGTATTTT	CASSLWGQGKDTQYF
TRBV6-5	-	-	TRBJ1-4	TGTGCCACCACCGACGGGGGGCTAGGTGAAAAACTGTTTTTT	CATTDGGLGEKLFF
TRBV4-1	-	-	TRBJ1-3	TGCGCCAGCAGCCAAGATGGGGGCGGTGGAAACACCATATATTTT	CASSQDGGGGNTIYF
TRBV7-2	-	-	TRBJ2-7	TGTGCCAGCAGCTTAGTATACGAGCAGTACTTC	CASSLVYEQYF
TRBV7-9	-	few	TRBJ1-1	TGTGCCAGCAGCTTAGAACCCAACACTGAAGCTTTCTTT	CASSLEPNTEAFF
TRBV28	-	-	TRBJ2-7	TGTGCCAGCAGTCGGACCGTTTACTACGAGCAGTACTTC	CASSRTVYYEQYF
TRBV15	TRBD2	-	TRBJ2-1	TGTGCCACCAGCAGAGATGTCGGCGGGAGGCACGGTGAGCAGTTCTTC	CATSRDVGGRHGEQFF
TRBV30	-	-	TRBJ2-1	TGTGCCTGGAGTGTGGTAGCGGCCTCCTACAATGAGCAGTTCTTC	CAWSVVAASYNEQFF
TRBV14	TRBD1	-	TRBJ2-7	TGTGCCAGCAGCCCGAGGATAGACAGGGTCTCCTCCTACGAGCAGTACTTC	CASSPRIDRVSSYEQYF
TRBV18	-	-	TRBJ2-3	TGTGCCAGCTCTCCAGACACAGATACGCAGTATTTT	CASSPDTDTQYF
TRBV4-3	-	-	TRBJ1-1	TGCGCCAGCAGCCAAAGGGTCGCAGGGGAGAACACTGAAGCTTTCTTT	CASSQRVAGENTEAFF
TRBV27	-	-	TRBJ2-6	TGTGCCAGCAGTGGACTCTCTGGGGCCAACGTCCTGACTTTC	CASSGLSGANVLTF
TRBV9	-	-	TRBJ2-7	TGTGCCAGCAGCGTACGAGAGCCCTCCTACGAGCAGTACTTC	CASSVREPSYEQYF
TRBV5-1	-	-	TRBJ2-2	TGCGCCAGCAGCTGGGACGGCGGGGAGCTGTTTTTT	CASSWDGGELFF
TRBV28	TRBD2	once	TRBJ2-7	TGTGCCAGCAGTTTAGACGTTGGACTAGCCCACAGCGAGCAGTACTTC	CASSLDVGLAHSEQYF
TRBV2	-	-	TRBJ1-2	TGTGCCAGCAGTAGAGGACGGCCCGTTGAGGGCTACACCTTC	CASSRGRPVEGYTF
TRBV19	-	-	TRBJ1-2	TGTGCCAGTAGGATATCAGCTAACTATGGCTACACCTTC	CASRISANYGYTF
TRBV5-1	-	-	TRBJ2-7	TGCGCCAGCAGCTTGGCCGGGTGGGAGCAGTACTTC	CASSLAGWEQYF
TRBV2	-	-	TRBJ2-2	TGTGCCAGCAGTGTAAAAGGCTCCTCTAGCACCGGGGAGCTGTTTTTT	CASSVKGSSSTGELFF
TRBV30	-	once	TRBJ2-2	TGTGCCTGGACGCAGGGAGGGGGAACCGGGGAGCTGTTTTTT	CAWTQGGGTGELFF
TRBV28	TRBD1	-	TRBJ1-3	TGTGCCAGCAGTGGGACCGGGACAGACTCTGGAAACACCATATATTTT	CASSGTGTDSGNTIYF
TRBV5-1	TRBD2	-	TRBJ2-1	TGCGCCAGCAGCCTACCGGCGGGAGGGGAAGTCAATGAGCAGTTCTTC	CASSLPAGGEVNEQFF
TRBV7-8	TRBD1	-	TRBJ1-2	TGTGCCAGCAGCCGCAACCGGGACAGGGGGCGCCACAGCTATGGCTACACCTTC	CASSRNRDRGRHSYGYTF
TRBV5-1	TRBD2	-	TRBJ2-2	TGCGCCAGCAGCTTGGTTCCTAGCGGAAACACCGGGGAGCTGTTTTTT	CASSLVPSGNTGELFF
TRBV5-6	TRBD2	-	TRBJ2-7	TGTGCCAGCAGCTTGGGGGGAGGGAGCTCCTACGAGCAGTACTTC	CASSLGGGSSYEQYF
TRBV7-9	-	-	TRBJ2-2	TGTGCCAGCAGCCCAGGGACACGTTGGACCGGGGAGCTGTTTTTT	CASSPGTRWTGELFF
TRBV27	TRBD2	-	TRBJ2-7	TGTGGAGCGGGAGCGAGCTCCTACGAGCAGTACTTC	CGAGASSYEQYF